What follows describes a single T cell receptor beta chain. Its specificity is unknown. V was clipped by 6 bases and J by 6 bases; unmatched bases: 7. This CDR3 contains 13 residues. The germline V gene encodes CDR1 SNHLY and CDR2 FYNNEI. PCR amplification relied on 60 Vbeta primers (plus 13 Jbeta primers). Data came from immunoSEQ multiplex PCR; TCRdb stores just in-frame clones and leaves some out. This sample has around 260,000 clones; about four fifths occur once, and the top ten carry 0.3% to 0.35%. The sample comes from a study of cytomegalovirus exposure and HLA in healthy donors. Whole-study context: Genotyping showed around 80% of hundreds of donors falling in the Caucasian-associated ancestry cluster.

General study points: Compared with the approximately 680-donor mean, an Asian-associated ancestry cluster reportedly had fewer N-insertions, according to a later analysis. Confirmation was obtained in vitro that a few CMV-associated chains are specific for CMV antigens. Exclusion as indistinguishable affected some V segments, including TRBV6-2 and TRBV6-3.

The chain is built from TRBV2 and TRBJ1-2, with 7 bases identical to TRBD1. The sample taken for sequencing was PBMCs. The sequence was obtained from a girl aged 2-9 years in good health and CMV-seronegative. The CDR3: CASREQGPNGYTF. Here the CDR3 DNA reads TGTGCCAGCAGGGAACAGGGGCCCAATGGCTACACCTTC.